This passage covers 8 T cell receptor beta chains from one sample sequenced in a study of neurological immune-mediated disorders. TCRdb itself ran the 5' RACE reads through MiXCR, one entry per CDR3 protein. Here the sample spans tens of thousands of distinct CDR3 sequences, 4.5% to 6.5% being singletons. The sequenced material came from PBMCs. The receptors were sampled from a young woman with multiple sclerosis.

In this sample, this clonotype turned up many times. This sequence joins TRBV2 and TRBJ2-3, with D maybe TRBD1 (5 bases). The CDR3 loop spans 15 amino acids. Germline V gene data show CDR1 as SNHLY and CDR2 as FYNNEI. V was pared by 7 bases and J by 6 bases, with 20 bases between. CDR3 DNA sequence: TGTGCCAGCACCTACAGGCCTTCCCCACCGGATACGCAGTATTTT. Protein sequence: CASTYRPSPPDTQYF.

This clonotype showed up many times. This chain connects TRBV10-2 to TRBJ2-2; perhaps TRBD1 as D (5 bases). The germline V gene has CDR1 WSHSY and CDR2 SAAADI. Trimming left V 6 bases short and J 3 bases short, with 11 bases between. The CDR3 runs 14 residues. The CDR3 DNA reads as TGCGCCAGCAGACAGACAGATTACACCGGGGAGCTGTTTTTT. Its protein is CASRQTDYTGELFF.

This clonotype was recorded at least ten times. The chain joins TRBV2 to TRBJ2-5; D ambiguous. V was shortened by 2 bases and J by 3 bases, with 13 bases between the two germline ends. The germline CDR1 and CDR2 sequences are SNHLY and FYNNEI. The CDR3 has 15 amino acids. Here the CDR3 reads CASSELHPSKETQYF. The CDR3 DNA is TGTGCCAGCAGTGAATTGCATCCCTCCAAAGAGACCCAGTACTTC.

This rearrangement joins TRBV5-1 to TRBJ2-7; a possible D gene is TRBD2 (7 bases). The ends were cut back, 0 bases at V and 7 bases at J, with 26 bases in the middle. Germline V gene lookup returns CDR1 SGHRS and CDR2 YFSETQ. This CDR3 contains 18 residues. The CDR3 here is CASSLEGGGPRRVKEQYF. The CDR3 nucleotides are TGCGCCAGCAGCTTGGAGGGGGGAGGGCCGCGCAGGGTGAAAGAGCAGTACTTC. The full variable domain, completed using reference TRBV5-1 and TRBJ2-7, is KAGVTQTPRYLIKTRGQQVTLSCSPISGHRSVSWYQQTPGQGLQFLFEYFSETQRNKGNFPGRFSGRQFSNSRSEMNVSTLELGDSALYLCASSLEGGGPRRVKEQYFGPGTRLTVT.

This clonotype was observed many times. The DNA for the CDR3 is TGCAGTGCCAAGACAGGGATAAGAAGCAATCAGCCCCAGCATTTT. It specifies CSAKTGIRSNQPQHF. This chain connects TRBV20-1 to TRBJ1-5; 7 nucleotides agree with TRBD1. Germline V gives CDR1 DFQATT, CDR2 SNEGSKA (reference sequence). The ends lost 6 bases at V and 1 base at J; junction bases unmatched: 9. This CDR3 region has 15 residues.

This clonotype was seen repeatedly, ten times or more. The rearrangement joins TRBV7-6 to TRBJ2-5, with 8 bases lining up with TRBD1. Unmatched junction bases numbered 0, after V lost 1 base and J lost 2 bases. The CDR3 runs 14 residues. Per the germline V gene, CDR1 is SGHVS and CDR2 is FNYEAQ. In DNA form, the CDR3 reads TGTGCCAGCAGCTTAGACAGGGGGCAAGAGACCCAGTACTTC. Translated, it gives CASSLDRGQETQYF.

This clonotype has just a few counts. The V gene is TRBV20-1, the J gene TRBJ1-5; TRBD1 might be the D (5 bases). The CDR3 loop spans 15 amino acids. Germline CDR1 reads DFQATT; CDR2 reads SNEGSKA (reference sequence). V lost 1 base to trimming and J lost 0 bases, with 10 bases between them. DNA for the CDR3: TGCAGTGCTAGAGGTCCGGGACTTAGCAATCAGCCCCAGCATTTT. Protein sequence: CSARGPGLSNQPQHF.

This clonotype was seen at least ten times. The genes are TRBV20-1 and TRBJ2-1; the D gene could be TRBD1 or TRBD2 (5 bases each). V was shortened by 5 bases and J by 4 bases, with 9 bases between the two germline ends. CDR1 and CDR2 from the germline V gene are DFQATT and SNEGSKA (reference sequence). The CDR3 contains 12 residues. CDR3 coding DNA: TGCAGTGCTCCGGGACCTTACAATGAGCAGTTCTTC. Translated: CSAPGPYNEQFF.